This T cell receptor beta chain originates from a study of blood T cell repertoires in COVID-19. Original data processing: Amplified reference gene primers provided the basis for estimating nucleated cell counts. Produced via immunoSEQ multiplex PCR; TCRdb's table is partial and in-frame only. V and J calls and clone size are those listed in that table; D and trimming were worked out from the DNA. The sample consists of 75,000 to 90,000 clones, around 90% of them appearing once. The source material was peripheral blood. This sequence originates from a man younger than 35 with COVID-19, enrolled during active disease.

The CDR3 nucleotides read TGTGCCAGCAGCCGAACCGGGACTAGCGGCTCCTACGAGCAGTACTTC. As protein: CASSRTGTSGSYEQYF. V and J are TRBV14 and TRBJ2-7, with 11 bases fitting TRBD2. With 4 bases clipped from V and 0 bases from J, the junction kept 5 bases outside the gene matches. The CDR3 has 16 residues. Per the germline V gene, CDR1 is SGHDN and CDR2 is FVKESK.